This TCR beta chain was captured by sequencing in a study of beta chain features in type 1 diabetes (dated by TCRdb to the late 2010s). Study-level background: No differences in mean age, gender distribution, total cell number or subset yield were found between patients and healthy donors. Across all samples, some 99 million sorted cells were examined, and cell number per subset correlated strongly with RNA yield. The study compared TCRB repertoires of sorted circulating CD4+ T cell subsets between recently diagnosed type 1 diabetes patients and matched healthy donors. Regulatory and stem cell-like memory subsets were isolated from only 8 patients and 8 healthy donors, whereas naive and central memory subsets came from all 30 or so donors.

This clone appeared a few times. Its antigen is currently not known. Qualities for individual bases were not recorded, and no much larger clone is one base off. A single peripheral blood draw of around 120 mL on average was collected from each donor into heparinised tubes. Naive, central memory, regulatory and stem cell-like memory CD4+ T cells were sorted on a BD FACSAria II using a panel including CD45RO, CCR7, CD25, CD127, CD95 and CD27. A purity above 95% was achieved for all sorted populations. PBMCs were isolated right away by Lymphoprep density gradient centrifugation and were stained directly, without culture. So that batch effects would be minimized, each experiment stained and sorted samples in pairs, pairing one healthy donor with one patient. Points the paper makes about the study in general: Because small numbers of individuals were included in the HLA sub-analyses, any influence of HLA type on TCRB rearrangement was left unresolved. Naive, central memory and regulatory TCRB repertoires appeared to be more similar among patients than among healthy donors. Fewer insertions and more nucleotide deletions at VDJ recombination sites were observed in patients with type 1 diabetes, implying thymic rearrangement abnormalities. Shorter templates might have been favored by PCR, but patient and control samples were amplified and corrected together, so both groups would have been affected equally by any skew. Type 1 diabetes patients showed a moderate but significant shortening of TCRB CDR3 length in all four CD4+ subsets. Because cDNA was sequenced instead of genomic DNA, highly expressing activated cells could be over-represented, though the groups showed no difference in activation or CD3 levels.

From its cysteine to its phenylalanine, the CDR3 spans 14 amino acids. Of all the DNA, just the CDR3 is kept, 42 bases in frame from base 1. CDR1 and CDR2 are read off the germline V gene as SGHTA and FQGNSA. V gives up 3 bases and J gives up 4 bases, and the segment between their germline ends measures 10 bases. All of the isolated RNA was reverse transcribed with the High Capacity cDNA Reverse Transcription Kit, so expressed TCRB transcripts were sequenced. Deep immunoSEQ sequencing was performed on naive, central memory and regulatory T cell samples, with an average of around 3.4 million total reads per sample. Sorted cells were lysed in RLT buffer, and RNA was extracted using DNase-treated RNeasy Micro or Mini kits according to cell number. Each cell subset was processed on its own to prevent cross-contamination, while patient and healthy donor samples were processed together. Using the immunoSEQ multiplex PCR, TCRB sequences were amplified from cDNA into 87-bp fragments spanning the CDR3 region. Amplicons were sequenced on the Illumina HiSeq platform. The original methods were these. PCR bias was corrected computationally using synthetic template baselines, and reads within Hamming distance 2 were collapsed, with unmergeable singletons discarded. By aligning reads against IMGT, V, D and J genes, CDR3 length, and insertions or deletions at six rearrangement sites were assigned. Within each subset, clonotype counts were normalized to sorted cell number, and only after that were true diversity and Gini coefficients computed with the tcR R package. Repertoire sharing was quantified using the overlap coefficient calculated on TCRB nucleotide sequences. In TCRdb, the immuneACCESS table is reduced to in-frame sequences with V and J assigned. These tables do not hold every clone; where another copy was compared, an unresolved V gene accounts for under half, and the others remain unexplained. The V and J calls and clone size are taken from that table; D and trimming were inferred from the DNA. The sample data list approximately 170,000 clones, and 7% to 10% of these were observed just once. Over 2% of the sample comes from the top ten.

Recombination connected TRBV7-2 to TRBJ2-1; TRBD2 might be the D gene, on 5 matching bases. The TCR was taken from a woman between 18 and 30 years old in good health. The material sequenced was central memory CD4+ T cells from blood. The CDR3 protein is CASSLVREYNEQFF. The DNA sequence is TGTGCCAGCAGCTTGGTAAGGGAGTACAATGAGCAGTTCTTC.